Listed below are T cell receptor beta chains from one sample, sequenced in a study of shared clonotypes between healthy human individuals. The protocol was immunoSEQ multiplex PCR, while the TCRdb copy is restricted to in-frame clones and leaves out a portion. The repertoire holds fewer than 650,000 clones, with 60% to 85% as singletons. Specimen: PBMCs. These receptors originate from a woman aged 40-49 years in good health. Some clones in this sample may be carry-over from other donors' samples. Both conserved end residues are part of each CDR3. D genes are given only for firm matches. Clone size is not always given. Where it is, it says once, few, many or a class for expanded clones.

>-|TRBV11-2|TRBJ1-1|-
CASGVSVDGEAFF
TGTGCCAGCGGGGTAAGCGTGGACGGTGAAGCTTTCTTT
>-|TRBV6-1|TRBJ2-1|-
CASIVSRSYNEQFF
TGTGCCAGCATAGTGTCTAGGAGCTACAATGAGCAGTTCTTC
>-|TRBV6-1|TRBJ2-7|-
CASSDRVYEQYF
TGTGCCAGCAGTGACAGGGTCTACGAGCAGTACTTC
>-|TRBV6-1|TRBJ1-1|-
CASSEVPGMNTEAFF
TGTGCCAGCAGTGAAGTCCCGGGCATGAACACTGAAGCTTTCTTT
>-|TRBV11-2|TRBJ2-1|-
CASSPRLGNNEQFF
TGTGCCAGCAGCCCTCGATTGGGGAACAATGAGCAGTTCTTC
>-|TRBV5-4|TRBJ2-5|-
CASSFSAEEETQYF
TGTGCCAGCAGCTTCTCCGCGGAGGAAGAGACCCAGTACTTC
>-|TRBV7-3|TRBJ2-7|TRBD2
CASSLTVAGGTEQYF
TGTGCCAGCAGCTTGACCGTAGCGGGAGGAACGGAGCAGTACTTC
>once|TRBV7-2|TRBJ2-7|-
CASSLVSGEVAYEQYF
TGTGCCAGCAGCTTAGTTTCGGGAGAAGTGGCCTACGAGCAGTACTTC
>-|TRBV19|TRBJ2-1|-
CASSILHRDEQFF
TGTGCCAGTAGTATCCTCCACCGGGATGAGCAGTTCTTC
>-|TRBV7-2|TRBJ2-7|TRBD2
CASSATGLAAPQNEQYF
TGTGCCAGCAGCGCCACGGGACTAGCGGCTCCTCAAAACGAGCAGTACTTC
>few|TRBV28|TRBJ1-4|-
CASSYGRDAATNEKLFF
TGTGCCAGCAGTTATGGACGGGACGCTGCAACTAATGAAAAACTGTTTTTT
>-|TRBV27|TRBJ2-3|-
CASSLGEGTQYF
TGTGCCAGCAGTTTAGGCGAGGGTACGCAGTATTTT
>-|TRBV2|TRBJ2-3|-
CASTEGGLTQYF
TGTGCCAGCACCGAAGGGGGATTAACGCAGTATTTT
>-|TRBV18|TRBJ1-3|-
CASSWGLISGNTIYF
TGTGCCAGCTCATGGGGACTAATCTCTGGAAACACCATATATTTT
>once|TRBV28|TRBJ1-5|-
CASSPGGGNQPQHF
TGTGCCAGCAGCCCCGGGGGGGGGAATCAGCCCCAGCATTTT
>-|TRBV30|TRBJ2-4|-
CAWTGDNIQYF
TGTGCCTGGACCGGGGACAACATTCAGTACTTC
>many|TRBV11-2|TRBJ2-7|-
CASSLDPQVYEQYF
TGTGCCAGCAGCTTAGATCCCCAGGTCTACGAGCAGTACTTC
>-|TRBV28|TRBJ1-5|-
CASSITGKGNQPQHF
TGTGCCAGCAGTATAACCGGGAAGGGCAATCAGCCCCAGCATTTT
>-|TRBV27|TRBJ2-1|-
CASSRRRSVEQFF
TGTGCCAGCAGTCGGCGTCGGAGCGTTGAGCAGTTCTTC
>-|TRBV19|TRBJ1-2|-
CASSIARDNYGYTF
TGTGCCAGTAGTATAGCCAGAGATAACTATGGCTACACCTTC
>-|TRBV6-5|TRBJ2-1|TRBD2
CASSYSGRAGEQFF
TGTGCCAGCAGTTATAGCGGGAGGGCCGGTGAGCAGTTCTTC
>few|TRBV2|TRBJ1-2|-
CASEGDHYGYTF
TGTGCCAGCGAAGGTGATCACTATGGCTACACCTTC
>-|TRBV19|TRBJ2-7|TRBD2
CASRGAGGGEQYF
TGTGCCAGTAGGGGGGCGGGAGGTGGCGAGCAGTACTTC
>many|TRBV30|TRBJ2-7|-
CAWGSVGADEQYF
TGTGCCTGGGGCTCCGTGGGCGCAGACGAGCAGTACTTC
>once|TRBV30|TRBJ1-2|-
CAWSGPYGYTF
TGTGCCTGGAGTGGACCCTATGGCTACACCTTC
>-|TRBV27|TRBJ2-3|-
CASRATAGKSSTDTQYF
TGTGCCAGCAGGGCTACGGCGGGCAAGTCTAGCACAGATACGCAGTATTTT
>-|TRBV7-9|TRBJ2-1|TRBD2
CASSPTRPGTSGNNEQFF
TGTGCCAGCAGCCCTACCCGCCCCGGGACTAGCGGCAACAATGAGCAGTTCTTC
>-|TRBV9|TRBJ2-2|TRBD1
CASSKIPGQGLNTGELFF
TGTGCCAGCAGCAAGATACCGGGACAGGGATTGAACACCGGGGAGCTGTTTTTT
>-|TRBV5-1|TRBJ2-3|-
CASSLEFFTSTDTQYF
TGCGCCAGCAGCTTGGAGTTCTTCACTAGCACAGATACGCAGTATTTT
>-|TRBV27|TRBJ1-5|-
CASSLTGGQPQHF
TGTGCCAGCAGTTTAACGGGCGGTCAGCCCCAGCATTTT
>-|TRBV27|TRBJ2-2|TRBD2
CASSLGLAGGVWTGELFF
TGTGCCAGCAGTCTCGGACTAGCGGGAGGTGTGTGGACCGGGGAGCTGTTTTTT
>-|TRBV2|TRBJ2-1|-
CASTGPSNEQFF
TGTGCCAGCACGGGCCCCTCCAATGAGCAGTTCTTC
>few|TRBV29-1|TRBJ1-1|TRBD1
CSAKQGALNTEASF
TGCAGCGCAAAACAGGGGGCCCTGAACACTGAAGCTTCCTTT
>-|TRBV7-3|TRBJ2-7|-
CASSPSVGYEQYF
TGTGCCAGCAGCCCGTCCGTCGGTTACGAGCAGTACTTC
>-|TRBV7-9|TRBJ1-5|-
CASSLVGNQPQHF
TGTGCCAGCAGCTTAGTGGGGAATCAGCCCCAGCATTTT
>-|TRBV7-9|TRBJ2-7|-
CASSKAGDGSYEQYF
TGTGCCAGCAGCAAAGCCGGGGACGGATCCTACGAGCAGTACTTC
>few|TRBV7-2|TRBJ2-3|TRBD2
CASSLDPSGSPTDTQYF
TGTGCCAGCAGCTTAGACCCTAGCGGGAGCCCCACAGATACGCAGTATTTT
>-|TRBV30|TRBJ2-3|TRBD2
CAWSKGGSSDTQYF
TGTGCCTGGAGCAAGGGCGGGAGCTCAGATACGCAGTATTTT
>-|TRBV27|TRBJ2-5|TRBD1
CASYYHRGAPQETQYF
TGTGCCAGCTATTACCACAGGGGAGCTCCCCAAGAGACCCAGTACTTC
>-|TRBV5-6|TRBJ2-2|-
CASSFRVPGPGELFF
TGTGCCAGCAGCTTCCGGGTCCCGGGACCCGGGGAGCTGTTTTTT
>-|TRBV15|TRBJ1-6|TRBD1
CATSSRQGGNSPLHF
TGTGCCACCAGCTCAAGACAGGGAGGAAATTCACCCCTCCACTTT
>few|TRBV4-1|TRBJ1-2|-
CASSQGMGARGYTF
TGCGCCAGCAGCCAAGGGATGGGGGCGCGGGGCTACACCTTC
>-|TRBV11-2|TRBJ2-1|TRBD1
CASSLDPRTGLTIYNEQFF
TGTGCCAGCAGCTTAGATCCCCGGACAGGCTTAACTATCTACAATGAGCAGTTCTTC
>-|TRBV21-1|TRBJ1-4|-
CASSPWAGWEKLFF
TGTGCCAGCAGCCCTTGGGCAGGGTGGGAAAAACTGTTTTTT
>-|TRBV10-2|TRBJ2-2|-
CASKQDRNTGELFF
TGCGCCAGCAAGCAGGACCGGAACACCGGGGAGCTGTTTTTT
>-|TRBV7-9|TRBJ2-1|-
CASSPPEGPSNNEQFF
TGTGCCAGCAGCCCGCCCGAGGGCCCTTCCAACAATGAGCAGTTCTTC
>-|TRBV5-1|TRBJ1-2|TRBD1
CASSVRQGAYYGYTF
TGCGCCAGCAGCGTTCGACAGGGGGCATACTATGGCTACACCTTC
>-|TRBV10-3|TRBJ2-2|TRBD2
CAISEKAGGPNGELFF
TGTGCCATCAGTGAGAAGGCGGGAGGGCCTAACGGGGAGCTGTTTTTT
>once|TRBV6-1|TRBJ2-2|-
CASSGQMNTGELFF
TGTGCCAGCAGTGGACAGATGAACACCGGGGAGCTGTTTTTT
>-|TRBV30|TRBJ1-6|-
CAWSVRRGPLHF
TGTGCCTGGAGTGTTCGCAGAGGACCCCTCCACTTT
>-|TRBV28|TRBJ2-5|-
CASSLPQGWEETQYF
TGTGCCAGCAGCCTCCCCCAGGGCTGGGAAGAGACCCAGTACTTC
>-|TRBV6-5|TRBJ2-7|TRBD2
CASKPGLAGDEQYF
TGTGCCAGCAAACCGGGACTAGCGGGAGACGAGCAGTACTTC
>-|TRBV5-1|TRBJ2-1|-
CASSLTGPTYNEQFF
TGCGCCAGCAGCTTAACAGGGCCGACCTACAATGAGCAGTTCTTC
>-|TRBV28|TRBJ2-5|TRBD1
CASSSRQGGETQYF
TGTGCCAGCAGTTCTAGACAGGGCGGAGAGACCCAGTACTTC
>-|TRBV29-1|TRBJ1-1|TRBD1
CSVEALDRGGTEAFF
TGCAGCGTTGAAGCCCTGGACAGGGGGGGCACTGAAGCTTTCTTT
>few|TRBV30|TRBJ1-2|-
CAWSVLGYGYTF
TGTGCCTGGAGTGTACTTGGATATGGCTACACCTTC